This passage covers 32 T cell receptor beta chains from one sample sequenced in a study of cytomegalovirus exposure and HLA in healthy donors. Assay: immunoSEQ multiplex PCR; the TCRdb copy retains only in-frame clones and omits some. The table has 47,000 or so clones, approximately 90% seen once. Sequencing was performed on PBMCs. Every receptor here comes from a man between 18 and 35 years old in good health and CMV-seronegative.

The J gene is TRBJ2-7, the V gene TRBV2; perhaps TRBD2 as D (6 bases). CDR3 size: 14 residues. Germline assignment: CDR1 SNHLY and CDR2 FYNNEI. V shed 1 base and J shed 6 bases, with 13 bases lying between them. In nucleotides, the CDR3 is TGTGCCAGCAGTGAAGGGGGAGGCCCAATCGAGCAGTACTTC. This codes for CASSEGGGPIEQYF.

This clone occurred a few times. The chain is built from TRBV6-1 and TRBJ2-5, with D perhaps TRBD1 (7 bases). The germline CDR1 and CDR2 sequences are MNHNS and SASEGT. The CDR3 totals 14 residues. V was cut by 2 bases and J by 7 bases, with 14 bases left in between. As DNA, the CDR3 is TGTGCCAGCAGTGAAATCGGAGGGGGCGCGACCCAGTACTTC. Protein sequence: CASSEIGGGATQYF.

V is TRBV6-5 and J is TRBJ2-7; TRBD1 matches 7 bases. The CDR3 runs 15 residues. Losses at the gene ends were 6 bases for V and 0 bases for J; bases not matched to a gene: 8. Germline loops: CDR1 MNHEY, CDR2 SVGAGI. The CDR3 DNA follows: TGTGCCAGCAGGAACAGGGGCGGAAGCTCCTACGAGCAGTACTTC. Amino acids: CASRNRGGSSYEQYF.

The J gene is TRBJ2-7, the V gene TRBV11-3; 16 nucleotides agree with TRBD2. V lost 4 bases and J lost 7; bases outside the gene matches: 4. The CDR3 spans 15 residues. The germline gives CDR1 SGHNT, CDR2 YENEEA. The CDR3 loop is CASSYPGLAGGEQYF. CDR3 in DNA: TGTGCCAGCAGCTACCCGGGACTAGCGGGAGGGGAGCAGTACTTC.

V gene TRBV9 combines with J gene TRBJ1-5; TRBD1 agrees at 7 bases. Trimming took 4 bases from V and 9 from J; bases not matched to a gene: 13. The CDR3 sequence is 15 residues long. Germline V gene data show CDR1 as SGDLS and CDR2 as YYNGEE. CDR3 sequence reads: CASSPRDSGTWPQHF. The CDR3 nucleotides read TGTGCCAGCAGCCCCCGGGACAGTGGAACGTGGCCCCAGCATTTT.

The CDR3: CASSLAGGEQYF. In DNA form, the CDR3 reads TGTGCCAGCAGTTTAGCCGGGGGCGAGCAGTACTTC. The V call is TRBV27, the J call TRBJ2-7; TRBD2 might be the D (6 bases). This CDR3 region has 12 residues. V dropped 2 bases and J dropped 6 bases, with 8 bases sitting between them. CDR1 MNHEY and CDR2 SMNVEV come from the germline V gene (reference sequence).

J is TRBJ1-1 and V is TRBV29-1; no firm D call. Trimming took 0 bases from V and 3 from J, leaving 11 bases between them. The germline V gene encodes CDR1 SQVTM and CDR2 ANQGSEA. The CDR3 is 14 amino acids. CDR3 sequence (DNA): TGCAGCGTTGAAGAAAACCCCCGGGACACTGAAGCTTTCTTT. This encodes CSVEENPRDTEAFF. Full variable domain (remainder filled in from reference TRBV29-1 and TRBJ1-1): SAVISQKPSRDICQRGTSLTIQCQVDSQVTMMFWYRQQPGQSLTLIATANQGSEATYESGFVIDKFPISRPNLTFSTLTVSNMSPEDSSIYLCSVEENPRDTEAFFGQGTRLTVV.

This clone appeared once. J is TRBJ2-5 and V is TRBV5-1; TRBD1 matches 8 bases. V was pared by 2 bases and J by 4 bases, with 7 bases of the junction left unmatched. This CDR3 contains 15 residues. Germline CDR1 SGHRS, CDR2 YFSETQ. The CDR3 DNA is TGCGCCAGCAGCTTTGGGGGGACAGGAGGAGAGACCCAGTACTTC. Translation gives CASSFGGTGGETQYF.

The genes are TRBV2 and TRBJ2-1, with 12 bases matching TRBD2. The CDR3 is made up of 14 amino acids. Germline CDR1 and CDR2: SNHLY and FYNNEI. The trim removed 5 bases at V and 6 bases at J, leaving 2 bases unmatched. The CDR3, as DNA: TGTGCCAGCAGTTGGGGACTAGCGGGCAATGAGCAGTTCTTC. It translates to CASSWGLAGNEQFF.

This chain uses TRBV7-3 with TRBJ2-2; perhaps TRBD2 as D (6 bases). The CDR3 loop spans 14 amino acids. Trimming took 3 bases from V and 3 from J, leaving 8 bases between them. The germline CDR1 and CDR2 sequences are SGHTA and FQGTGA. CDR3 sequence (DNA): TGTGCCAGCAGCTTTGGGAGGCACACCGGGGAGCTGTTTTTT. It specifies CASSFGRHTGELFF.

This clone showed up just a few times. This chain connects TRBV13 to TRBJ2-7; D perhaps matches TRBD2 (6 bases). V lost 5 bases and J 3 bases, leaving 14 bases between the germline ends. The CDR3 covers 14 residues. Looked up from germline, CDR1 is PRHDT and CDR2 is FYEKMQ (reference sequence). In DNA, the CDR3 is TGTGCCAGCAGCCACGGGACTTCTAACTACGAGCAGTACTTC. Its translation is CASSHGTSNYEQYF. Variable domain in full (rest from reference TRBV13 and TRBJ2-7): AAGVIQSPRHLIKEKRETATLKCYPIPRHDTVYWYQQGPGQDPQFLISFYEKMQSDKGSIPDRFSAQQFSDYHSELNMSSLELGDSALYFCASSHGTSNYEQYFGPGTRLTVT.

The chain employs TRBV4-2 and TRBJ2-1, with TRBD2 matching 7 bases. J was trimmed by 3 bases and V by 4 bases; bases with no gene match: 6. The CDR3 covers 15 residues. The germline gives CDR1 LGHNA, CDR2 YNFKEQ. The CDR3: CASSPRGEVYNEQFF. CDR3 sequence (DNA): TGTGCCAGCAGCCCTCGGGGGGAAGTCTACAATGAGCAGTTCTTC.

This clone was found once. V gene TRBV11-2 combines with J gene TRBJ1-2; possible D gene TRBD1, 5 bases. CDR1 and CDR2 (germline): SGHAT, FQNNGV. V was clipped by 5 bases and J by 2 bases, with 12 bases between them. This CDR3 spans 14 amino acids. The CDR3: CASSRPEGNYGYTF. The CDR3 DNA reads as TGTGCCAGCAGCCGGCCGGAGGGGAACTATGGCTACACCTTC.

The CDR3 region has the DNA TGTGCCAGCAGTTTAGCAGTACAAGTGTATGGCTACACCTTC. The encoded protein is CASSLAVQVYGYTF. This chain uses TRBV28 with TRBJ1-2; D is undetermined. Germline assignment: CDR1 MDHEN and CDR2 SYDVKM. The CDR3 consists of 14 residues. V was trimmed by 2 bases and J by 5 bases, leaving 12 bases between them.

This chain links TRBV9 with TRBJ2-2, with D perhaps matching TRBD2 (6 bases). The length of the CDR3 is 15 residues. CDR1 and CDR2 from the germline V gene are SGDLS and YYNGEE. V was clipped by 0 bases and J by 7 bases, with 13 bases between them. The CDR3 bases are TGTGCCAGCAGCGTAGGAGGAGGGCGAGGCGGGGAGCTGTTTTTT. Protein product: CASSVGGGRGGELFF.

The V gene is TRBV5-1, the J gene TRBJ2-2, with 12 bases that match TRBD2. With 0 bases clipped from V and 5 bases from J, the junction kept 8 bases outside the gene matches. CDR1 SGHRS and CDR2 YFSETQ come from the germline V gene. This CDR3 is built from 18 residues. The CDR3 sequence is CASSLGPSGRAVTGELFF. CDR3 nucleotide sequence: TGCGCCAGCAGCTTGGGTCCTAGCGGGAGGGCCGTTACCGGGGAGCTGTTTTTT.

V and J are TRBV7-9 and TRBJ2-7; 8 bases match TRBD2. Germline V gene sequence: CDR1 SEHNR, CDR2 FQNEAQ (reference sequence). The CDR3 covers 16 residues. V shed 4 bases and J 5 bases; nucleotides not matched to a gene: 13. The DNA of the CDR3 is TGTGCCAGCAGCTCCGAACGGGGGGGAGGGTTCCACGAGCAGTACTTC. This sequence encodes CASSSERGGGFHEQYF.

V is TRBV18 and J is TRBJ1-4, with 7 nucleotides matching TRBD1. The J segment lost 4 bases and the V segment lost 6 bases, leaving 8 bases of the junction unmatched. The V gene's germline CDR1 is KGHSH and CDR2 LQKENI. The CDR3 sequence is 15 residues long. For the CDR3, the DNA is TGTGCCAGCTCCCGGAACAGGGGAGGTAATGAAAAACTGTTTTTT. Translating gives CASSRNRGGNEKLFF.

The rearrangement uses TRBV7-2 and TRBJ2-5, with D maybe TRBD1 (5 bases). Germline CDR1 reads SGHTA; CDR2 reads FQGNSA. V was trimmed by 1 base and J by 2 bases, leaving 11 bases between them. This CDR3 comprises 15 residues. The CDR3 DNA is TGTGCCAGCAGCTTAGAGGCAGGGCGGCAAGAGACCCAGTACTTC. This translates into CASSLEAGRQETQYF.

Only a few counts were recorded for this clone. The chain has TRBV6-5 and TRBJ2-5, with TRBD2 identical over 7 bases. Trimming at V came to 5 bases and at J to 4 bases, leaving 10 bases not matched to a gene. Per the germline V gene, CDR1 is MNHEY and CDR2 is SVGAGI. The CDR3 has 15 residues. Here the CDR3 DNA reads TGTGCCAGCAGTCCCTCTGGCGGGAGACTAGAGACCCAGTACTTC. This gives the protein CASSPSGGRLETQYF.

This clone occurred once. The rearrangement links TRBV11-3 to TRBJ2-7; TRBD1 might be the D (5 bases). The CDR3 has 14 amino acids. V shed 2 bases and J shed 3 bases, with 11 bases lying between them. The germline gives CDR1 SGHNT, CDR2 YENEEA. The CDR3 sequence is CASSLPGIFYEQYF. For the CDR3, the DNA is TGTGCCAGCAGCTTACCAGGGATCTTCTACGAGCAGTACTTC.

The chain carries TRBV6-5 and TRBJ1-5; 8 bases map to TRBD1. This CDR3 has 13 amino acids. Germline V lookup: CDR1 MNHEY, CDR2 SVGAGI. J gave up 7 bases and V 6 bases, and 5 bases lay outside the gene matches. CDR3 in DNA: TGTGCCAGCAGAGGACAGGGAGGGCAGCCCCAGCATTTT. Its translation: CASRGQGGQPQHF.

V gene TRBV28 combines with J gene TRBJ1-1; the D is unclear. V lost 8 bases, J lost 11 bases, and 18 bases lay in between. The CDR3 runs 12 residues. Germline loops: CDR1 MDHEN, CDR2 SYDVKM. The CDR3 coding sequence is TGTGCCAGCGGAGAGGGCAGGACCTCGGCTTTCTTT. Translating gives CASGEGRTSAFF.

This clone showed up just once. The chain is built from TRBV30 and TRBJ2-3; TRBD2 matches 8 bases. The CDR3 sequence is 15 residues long. Trimming at V came to 4 bases and at J to 5 bases, leaving 11 bases not matched to a gene. Germline lookup yields CDR1 GTSNPN and CDR2 SVGIG (reference sequence). The CDR3 region has the DNA TGTGCCTGGACCGCGGGGGGCCACTTCGGAGATACGCAGTATTTT. This sequence encodes CAWTAGGHFGDTQYF.

This clone was seen only once. The chain recombines TRBV4-3 with TRBJ2-7; 8 bases map to TRBD1. The junction had 5 bases not matched to a gene; V was cut back by 2 bases and J by 2 bases. CDR1 and CDR2 (germline): LGHNA, YSLEER. The CDR3 extends over 15 amino acids. The CDR3 nucleotides are TGCGCCAGCAGCCAACGGACAGGGTATGCCTACGAGCAGTACTTC. Translation: CASSQRTGYAYEQYF.

The chain couples TRBV5-4 to TRBJ1-1; TRBD1 aligns across 7 bases. Losses at the gene ends were 2 bases for V and 0 bases for J; bases not matched to a gene: 4. The V gene's germline CDR1 is SGHNT and CDR2 YYREEE (reference sequence). The CDR3 consists of 15 residues. The CDR3 nucleotides read TGTGCCAGCAGCTTTAGTGGGACAGTGAACACTGAAGCTTTCTTT. Translation gives CASSFSGTVNTEAFF.

This clone appeared once. The chain links TRBV29-1 to TRBJ1-2; TRBD1 agrees at 8 bases. J was trimmed by 3 bases and V by 4 bases; bases with no gene match: 13. This CDR3 region has 16 residues. The germline gives CDR1 SQVTM, CDR2 ANQGSEA. The CDR3 nucleotides read TGCAGCGTTGGCCGCGGCAGGGGGCGGTATGACTATGGCTACACCTTC. As protein: CSVGRGRGRYDYGYTF.

The genes are TRBV7-9 and TRBJ2-5; TRBD1 matches at 8 bases. This CDR3 is built from 16 residues. V lost 4 bases, J lost 2 bases, and 9 bases stayed unmatched. The V gene's germline CDR1 is SEHNR and CDR2 FQNEAQ (reference sequence). The CDR3 DNA reads TGTGCCAGCAGCTCCCCAGGGGGCCTATTGCAAGAGACCCAGTACTTC. Translated, it gives CASSSPGGLLQETQYF.

The V gene is TRBV28, the J gene TRBJ1-1; no clear D gene. CDR1 MDHEN and CDR2 SYDVKM come from the germline V gene. The CDR3 is 15 amino acids. Trimming cost V 5 bases and J 3 bases, with 16 bases left between them. CDR3 sequence (DNA): TGTGCCAGCAGTCGACCCGACGGAGCGGACACTGAAGCTTTCTTT. Its protein product is CASSRPDGADTEAFF.

The DNA of the CDR3 is TGTGCCAGCACCCCAGGGGGTCTCCGGTTAACGCAGTATTTT. Translated: CASTPGGLRLTQYF. The chain employs TRBV28 and TRBJ2-3, with 7 bases identical to TRBD1. Germline V gives CDR1 MDHEN, CDR2 SYDVKM. The V and J ends lost 7 bases and 9 bases, in that order; junction bases with no gene match: 13. The CDR3 has 14 amino acids.

V is TRBV5-4 and J is TRBJ2-5; D possibly corresponds to TRBD1 (6 bases). The CDR3 spans 15 residues. The V end was cut by 2 bases, the J end by 4 bases, with 15 bases between. From germline, CDR1 is SGHNT and CDR2 YYREEE (reference sequence). Here the CDR3 DNA reads TGTGCCAGCAGCTTTACGTCAGGGGTGCGAGAGACCCAGTACTTC. This translates into CASSFTSGVRETQYF. Full variable domain (remainder filled in from reference TRBV5-4 and TRBJ2-5): ETGVTQSPTHLIKTRGQQVTLRCSSQSGHNTVSWYQQALGQGPQFIFQYYREEENGRGNFPPRFSGLQFPNYSSELNVNALELDDSALYLCASSFTSGVRETQYFGPGTRLLVL.

V gene TRBV10-3 combines with J gene TRBJ1-1; tentatively, D is TRBD1 (5 bases). The CDR3 contains 13 residues. V was clipped by 8 bases and J by 5 bases, with 15 bases between them. Looked up from germline, CDR1 is ENHRY and CDR2 is SYGVKD. The CDR3 region is CAISLGGGTEAFF. Written as DNA, the CDR3 is TGTGCCATCTCCCTGGGGGGGGGAACTGAAGCTTTCTTT.